The clone carrying this TCR beta chain was detected only a few times. The antigen is undetermined. This entry is derived from a study of spatial heterogeneity in lung cancer. Study overall: Sequence detection consistently recorded a greater number of beta-chain than alpha-chain sequences. General observations from the study: Circulating ubiquitous expanded tumor TCRs were observed more frequently at resection than at follow-up.

Each CDR3 protein is one row after TCRdb ran MiXCR on the 5' RACE reads. The data show 60,000 to 90,000 distinct CDR3 sequences, 13% seen once. Time point denoted: sample taken at primary tumor resection. The authors sequenced whole RNA from tumor, nontumor lung or frozen PBMC without sorting. The clonotype originates from a male donor with early-stage non-small cell lung cancer. Sample: PBMCs, taken at surgery.

CDR3 region: CASSLAESGELFF. The DNA for the CDR3 is TGCGCCAGCAGCTTGGCCGAGTCCGGGGAGCTGTTTTTT. The V call is TRBV5-1, the J call TRBJ2-2; D ambiguous. The V end lost 0 bases, the J end lost 6 bases, and 6 bases lay between the germline ends. The CDR3 covers 13 residues. Per the germline V gene, CDR1 is SGHRS and CDR2 is YFSETQ.